This TCR beta chain was found in a study of blood T cell repertoires in COVID-19. About the research overall: The study drew acute and convalescent COVID-19 samples from the United States, Italy and Spain. Nucleic acid was either cDNA or gDNA, and it came from T cells, B-cell-depleted T cells, or PBMCs.

TCRdb's table, derived via immunoSEQ multiplex PCR, lists solely in-frame clones and lacks some. The repertoire holds some 190,000 clones, with about 80% as singletons. From germline, CDR1 is LNHDA and CDR2 SQIVND (reference sequence). J lost 4 bases, V lost 2 bases, and 5 bases had no gene match. The length of the CDR3 is 16 residues. The TCR sequence derives from a man aged 55 to 70 who had been exposed to COVID-19. Sequenced material: PBMCs or T cells enriched from blood (not recorded which). This chain links TRBV19 with TRBJ2-3, with 11 bases fitting TRBD2. The chain's CDR3 is CASSISGTSGSDTQYF. CDR3 nucleotides: TGTGCCAGTAGTATATCAGGGACTAGCGGATCAGATACGCAGTATTTT. The whole variable domain, filled in from reference TRBV19 and TRBJ2-3, reads DGGITQSPKYLFRKEGQNVTLSCEQNLNHDAMYWYRQDPGQGLRLIYYSQIVNDFQKGDIAEGYSVSREKKESFPLTVTSAQKNPTAFYLCASSISGTSGSDTQYFGPGTRLTVL.